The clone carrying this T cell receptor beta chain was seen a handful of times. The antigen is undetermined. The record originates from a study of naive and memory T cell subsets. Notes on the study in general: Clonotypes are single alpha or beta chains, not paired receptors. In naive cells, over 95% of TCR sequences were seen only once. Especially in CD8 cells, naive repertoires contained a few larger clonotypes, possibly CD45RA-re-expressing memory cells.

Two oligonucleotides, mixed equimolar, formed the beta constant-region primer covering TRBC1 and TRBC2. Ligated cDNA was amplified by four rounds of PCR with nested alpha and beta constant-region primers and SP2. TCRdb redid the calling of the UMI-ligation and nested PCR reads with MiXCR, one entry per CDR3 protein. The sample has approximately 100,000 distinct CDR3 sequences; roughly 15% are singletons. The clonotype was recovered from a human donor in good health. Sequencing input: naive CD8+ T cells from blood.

In nucleotides, the CDR3 is TGTGCCAGCAGTCACACTGGAAACACCATATATTTT. It specifies CASSHTGNTIYF. The genes are TRBV12-3 or TRBV12-4 and TRBJ1-3; D call uncertain. V was shortened by 5 bases and J by 2 bases, with 4 bases between the two germline ends. The CDR3 contains 12 residues.